Many counts were recorded for the clone carrying this TCR beta chain. The data derive from a study of spatial heterogeneity in lung cancer. Overall study: Each distinct TCR and UMI combination averaged more than ten appearances in raw reads.

As to time point: sample taken at primary tumor resection. There are 13 residues in the CDR3. The germline V and J ends were trimmed by 1 base and 7 bases, with 5 bases remaining between them. Germline V gene data show CDR1 as ENHRY and CDR2 as SYGVKD. In TCRdb, the 5' RACE reads were re-called with MiXCR into one record per CDR3 protein. The sample records 2,000 to 3,000 distinct CDR3 sequences, about 12% being singletons. The clonotype comes from a female donor with early-stage non-small cell lung cancer. Here the sequenced sample was normal lung tissue next to the tumor, taken at surgery. The chain links TRBV10-3 to TRBJ1-6; no firm D call. The CDR3 here is CAISELGNSPLHF. The CDR3, as DNA: TGTGCCATCAGTGAGTTGGGGAATTCACCCCTCCACTTT.